The 8 T cell receptor beta chains in this list originate from one sample, sequenced in a study of cytomegalovirus exposure and HLA in healthy donors. Primers included in the PCR were 60 Vbeta and 13 Jbeta primers. Generated by immunoSEQ multiplex PCR, the TCRdb table keeps only in-frame clones and is missing some. The data hold 200,000 to 250,000 clones, with about 83% observed a single time. Source material: PBMCs. Source of these receptors: a human donor in good health.

The rearrangement joins TRBV27 to TRBJ1-3; 8 nucleotides line up with TRBD1. Trimming took 6 bases from V and 5 from J; bases not matched to a gene: 9. The CDR3 is 15 amino acids. The germline V gene encodes CDR1 MNHEY and CDR2 SMNVEV (reference sequence). In nucleotides, the CDR3 is TGTGCCAGCAGCCCTACCGGGACAGGCAGAAACACCATATATTTT. This translates into CASSPTGTGRNTIYF.

The CDR3 sequence: CASSTGGNEQFF. The CDR3 DNA reads TGTGCCAGCAGCACAGGGGGCAATGAGCAGTTCTTC. The chain uses TRBV28 and TRBJ2-1; the match to TRBD1 covers 8 bases. The CDR3 runs to 12 residues. Trimming cost V 6 bases and J 6 bases; bases outside gene matches: 1. Looked up from germline, CDR1 is MDHEN and CDR2 is SYDVKM.

The chain joins TRBV10-1 to TRBJ2-2; no firm D call. Per germline, CDR1 WNHNN and CDR2 SYGVQD (reference sequence). The CDR3 runs 15 residues. V was trimmed by 4 bases and J by 6 bases, leaving 15 bases between them. The CDR3 here is CASSVPLVNAGELFF. As DNA, the CDR3 is TGCGCCAGCAGTGTACCGCTAGTCAATGCCGGGGAGCTGTTTTTT.

This chain uses TRBV5-4 with TRBJ1-2; perhaps TRBD1 as D (5 bases). From germline, CDR1 is SGHNT and CDR2 YYREEE (reference sequence). The CDR3 loop spans 15 amino acids. V was pared by 4 bases and J by 4 bases, with 17 bases between. The CDR3: CASSPEGRSFYGYTF. The CDR3 nucleotides read TGTGCCAGCAGCCCGGAGGGACGGAGCTTCTATGGCTACACCTTC.

J is TRBJ2-7 and V is TRBV7-3, with TRBD1 as a possible D gene (5 bases). V was cut by 2 bases and J by 3 bases, with 11 bases left in between. Germline V gene data show CDR1 as SGHTA and CDR2 as FQGTGA. The CDR3 has 14 amino acids. CDR3 DNA sequence: TGTGCCAGCAGCTTAGGTGTCAGGGACTACGAGCAGTACTTC. Protein: CASSLGVRDYEQYF.

This chain joins TRBV7-8 and TRBJ2-3; 7 bases fit TRBD1. V was pared by 5 bases and J by 4 bases, with 12 bases of the junction left unmatched. CDR1 and CDR2 from the germline V gene are SGHVS and FQNEAQ. The CDR3 is 16 residues long. The chain's CDR3 is CASSETRGWNPDTQYF. The CDR3 DNA is TGTGCCAGCAGCGAAACCAGGGGGTGGAATCCAGATACGCAGTATTTT.

For this clone: Compared with germline, one end of the junction differs, possibly owing to a read error. The chain employs TRBV18 and TRBJ1-6; D unresolved. CDR3 length equals 15 residues. The V gene's germline CDR1 is KGHSH and CDR2 LQKENI. The CDR3 DNA sequence: TGTGCCAGCTCGCCACAACACGGGAGGGATTCACCCCTCCACTTT. Its translation is CASSPQHGRDSPLHF.

The V call is TRBV7-9, the J call TRBJ2-7, with TRBD1 matching 8 bases. The CDR3 has 15 residues. The V gene's germline CDR1 is SEHNR and CDR2 FQNEAQ (reference sequence). Trimming removed 5 bases from V and 4 bases from J; junction bases left unmatched: 10. The CDR3 DNA reads TGTGCCAGCAGCCCGCCGACAGGGGAGGTTTACGAGCAGTACTTC. It is translated as CASSPPTGEVYEQYF.